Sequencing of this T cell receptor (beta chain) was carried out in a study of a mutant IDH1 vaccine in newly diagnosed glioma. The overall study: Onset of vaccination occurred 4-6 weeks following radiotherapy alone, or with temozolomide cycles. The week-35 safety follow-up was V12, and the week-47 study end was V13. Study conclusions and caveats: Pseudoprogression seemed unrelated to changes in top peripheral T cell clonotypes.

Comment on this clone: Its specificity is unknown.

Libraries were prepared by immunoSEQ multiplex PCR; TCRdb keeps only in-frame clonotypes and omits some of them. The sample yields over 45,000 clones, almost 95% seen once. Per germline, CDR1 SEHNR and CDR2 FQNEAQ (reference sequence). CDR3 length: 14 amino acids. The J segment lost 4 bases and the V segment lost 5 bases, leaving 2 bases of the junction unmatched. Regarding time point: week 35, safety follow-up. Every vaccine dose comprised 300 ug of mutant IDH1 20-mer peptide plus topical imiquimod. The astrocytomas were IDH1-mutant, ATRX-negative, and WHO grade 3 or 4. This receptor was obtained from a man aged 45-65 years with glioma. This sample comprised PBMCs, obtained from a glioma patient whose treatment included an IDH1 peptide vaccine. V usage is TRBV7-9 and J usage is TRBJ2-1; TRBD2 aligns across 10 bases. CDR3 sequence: CASSPAGGYNEQFF. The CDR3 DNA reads TGTGCCAGCAGCCCAGCGGGAGGGTACAATGAGCAGTTCTTC.